Sequencing of this T cell receptor (beta chain) was carried out in a study of T and B cells in COVID-19 patients. General study results and limits: Sorted SARS-CoV-2-responsive or tetramer+ T cells and CD4+, regulatory and CD8+ subsets were not yet sequenced. Clonality of TRB repertoires was high in active COVID-19; recovery brought above-healthy diversity and richness.

This clonotype was observed at least ten times. Its antigen is unidentified. V trimming: 4 bases; J trimming: 2 bases; junction bases outside the gene matches: 7. Germline lookup yields CDR1 MNHEY and CDR2 SVGEGT. The CDR3 length is 15 residues. Multiplex PCR with BIOMED2 TRB-A/B primer pools amplified TRB rearrangements. MiXCR was run by TCRdb on the multiplex PCR reads, yielding one entry per CDR3 protein. Here the sample spans approximately 7,800 distinct CDR3 sequences, approximately 24% being singletons. Each TRB amplification used about 230-550 ng of genomic DNA from blood. This sequence originates from a human donor with active COVID-19. V is TRBV6-2 or TRBV6-3 and J is TRBJ2-5; 7 positions match TRBD1. The source material was blood. The CDR3, as DNA: TGTGCCAGCAGTTCGCTGGACAGGAAACAAGAGACCCAGTACTTC. Its protein is CASSSLDRKQETQYF.